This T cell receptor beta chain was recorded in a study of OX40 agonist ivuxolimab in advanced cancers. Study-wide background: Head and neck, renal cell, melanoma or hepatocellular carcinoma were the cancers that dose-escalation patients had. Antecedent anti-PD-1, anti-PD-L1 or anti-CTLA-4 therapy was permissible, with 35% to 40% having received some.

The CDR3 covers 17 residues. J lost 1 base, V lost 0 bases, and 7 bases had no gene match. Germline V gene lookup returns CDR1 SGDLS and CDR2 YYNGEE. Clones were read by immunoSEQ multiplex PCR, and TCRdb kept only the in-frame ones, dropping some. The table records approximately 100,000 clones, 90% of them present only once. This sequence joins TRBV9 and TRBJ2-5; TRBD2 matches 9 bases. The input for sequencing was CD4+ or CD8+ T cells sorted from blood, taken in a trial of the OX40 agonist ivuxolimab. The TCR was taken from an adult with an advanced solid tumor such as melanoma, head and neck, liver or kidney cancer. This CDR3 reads CASSVGTTSGPQETQYF. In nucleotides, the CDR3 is TGTGCCAGCAGCGTAGGAACAACTAGCGGGCCCCAAGAGACCCAGTACTTC. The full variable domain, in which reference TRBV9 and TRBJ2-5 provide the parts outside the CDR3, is DSGVTQTPKHLITATGQRVTLRCSPRSGDLSVYWYQQSLDQGLQFLIQYYNGEERAKGNILERFSAQQFPDLHSELNLSSLELGDSALYFCASSVGTTSGPQETQYFGPGTRLLVL.